Reported below is one T cell receptor beta chain. CD45RO/CCR7/CD25/CD127/CD95/CD27 sorting isolated CD4+ naive, central memory, regulatory and stem cell-like memory cells. This sample is part of a study of beta chain features in type 1 diabetes. Reverse transcribing all isolated RNA meant expressed TCRB transcripts were sequenced. Here immunoSEQ multiplex PCR was the method, and the copy in TCRdb shows in-frame clones only, minus some. Altogether 970,000 or so clones are present, about 17% being singletons, with the ten largest covering around 0.02%. Sequenced: naive CD4+ T cells from blood. The origin of this receptor is a young woman in good health.

This CDR3 reads CATYQGQGGEQYF. The CDR3 nucleotides read TGTGCCACCTACCAGGGGCAGGGAGGCGAGCAGTACTTC. V usage is TRBV6-6 and J usage is TRBJ2-7, with D possibly called TRBD1 or TRBD2 (6 bases each). This CDR3 is 13 amino acids long. Looked up from germline, CDR1 is MNHNY and CDR2 is SVGAGI (reference sequence). Trimming took 10 bases from V and 6 from J, leaving 19 bases between them.